This T cell receptor beta chain comes out of a study of T-cell reconstitution after alpha-beta-depleted transplantation in children. V gave up 1 base and J gave up 0 bases; unmatched junction bases: 11. The germline CDR1 and CDR2 sequences are DFQATT and SNEGSKA (reference sequence). CDR3 size: 20 residues. The sample holds many counts of this clonotype. The library targeted TCRbeta and was prepared with unique molecular identifiers. TCRdb reanalysed the PCR reads using MiXCR and keeps one entry per CDR3 protein. The repertoire holds hundreds of thousands of distinct CDR3 sequences, with around 16% as singletons.

The source was PBMCs from the stem cell graft donor, collected from the stem cell graft. The sequence was collected from a human donor who donated a stem cell graft to a child with acute myeloid leukemia. The chain links TRBV20-1 to TRBJ1-6, with 11 bases aligning to TRBD1. In DNA, the CDR3 is TGCAGTGCTAGAGTATTCGGGACAGGGGGTCCCAGCTCCTATAATTCACCCCTCCACTTT. Translating it yields CSARVFGTGGPSSYNSPLHF.